This T cell receptor beta chain was sequenced during a study of long-term antiretroviral therapy in people with HIV. Study outcomes and limitations: Pre-ART clonal expansions dominated every time point's repertoire.

Trimming left V 8 bases short and J 2 bases short, with 5 bases between. The CDR3 loop spans 10 amino acids. In germline, CDR1 is DFQATT, CDR2 SNEGSKA (reference sequence). Version v3.0 of the immunoSEQ assay ran at survey level. Sequencing was performed with immunoSEQ multiplex PCR; in TCRdb, only in-frame clones are kept and a portion is missing. This sample has tens of thousands of clones, with around four fifths found just once. Worth noting for this clone: The antigen is undetermined.

This material consisted of unsorted PBMCs, taken 1 year after starting antiretroviral therapy. This clonotype was obtained from a man younger than 35 with HIV. The V gene is TRBV20-1, the J gene TRBJ2-3; D not certain. CDR3: CSPSTDTQYF. The CDR3 DNA reads as TGCAGTCCCTCCACAGATACGCAGTATTTT.